Below are 9 T cell receptor beta chains sequenced from a single sample in a study of T cells after yellow fever vaccination. MiXCR was run by TCRdb on the 5' RACE reads, yielding one entry per CDR3 protein. Of tens of thousands of distinct CDR3 sequences detected, roughly 6.9% appear once; the ten largest clones hold roughly a third. The source material was CD8+ T cells sorted from PBMCs, sampled roughly 5 days after the first yellow fever vaccination. The receptors were sampled from a man younger than 35 who received the YFV17D yellow fever vaccine.

J is TRBJ2-7 and V is TRBV20-1; TRBD1 matches at 7 bases. Germline V CDR1 and CDR2: DFQATT, SNEGSKA (reference sequence). This CDR3 contains 16 residues. After removal of 3 bases from V and 3 bases from J, the junction contained 14 bases not matched to a gene. CDR3 residues: CSASLAFMTGFYEQYV. CDR3 coding DNA: TGCAGTGCTAGCCTGGCTTTCATGACAGGGTTCTACGAGCAGTACGTC.

This clonotype was observed many times. The chain recombines TRBV15 with TRBJ2-2; weak D call: TRBD2 (6 bases). The length of the CDR3 is 14 residues. Germline CDR1 reads LNHNV; CDR2 reads YYDKDF (reference sequence). Trimming took 0 bases from V and 7 from J, leaving 9 bases between them. CDR3 sequence reads: CATSRDLGGGELFF. In DNA, the CDR3 is TGTGCCACCAGCAGAGATTTGGGGGGCGGGGAGCTGTTTTTT.

In DNA, the CDR3 is TGTGCCAGCTCACCTTCCTCAGGTCCGCCCTCCGGCTACACCTTC. This encodes CASSPSSGPPSGYTF. The chain employs TRBV12-3 or TRBV12-4 and TRBJ1-2; D not resolved. The CDR3 extends over 15 amino acids. Trimming left V 8 bases short and J 8 bases short, with 24 bases between.

This clonotype qualifies as medium-sized. This chain joins TRBV5-6 and TRBJ2-3; D might be TRBD2 (5 bases). V was shortened by 1 base and J by 5 bases, with 17 bases between the two germline ends. CDR1 and CDR2 from the germline V gene are SGHDT and YYEEEE. This CDR3 has 16 amino acids. The DNA for the CDR3 is TGTGCCAGCAGCTTGACGGACGGGAACCGAGTAGATACGCAGTATTTT. Protein sequence: CASSLTDGNRVDTQYF.

This clonotype was seen at least ten times. The chain combines TRBV12-3 or TRBV12-4 with TRBJ2-5; D is undetermined. The CDR3 consists of 13 residues. The V end lost 7 bases, the J end lost 4 bases, and 13 bases lay between the germline ends. CDR3 nucleotide sequence: TGTGCCAGCACCCCTTGGGGTCCAGAGACCCAGTACTTC. Encoded protein: CASTPWGPETQYF.

This clonotype has a count of ten or more. The rearrangement uses TRBV2 and TRBJ2-5, with D possibly TRBD2 on 6 matching bases. Germline V lookup: CDR1 SNHLY, CDR2 FYNNEI. CDR3 length: 14 amino acids. V was trimmed by 6 bases and J by 1 base, leaving 12 bases between them. This CDR3 is CASRLWDFQETQYF. The CDR3 nucleotides read TGTGCCAGCAGACTTTGGGACTTCCAAGAGACCCAGTACTTC.

This sequence joins TRBV6-6 and TRBJ2-1, with unresolved D. The V and J ends lost 6 bases and 8 bases respectively, with 5 bases between them. CDR1 and CDR2 from the germline V gene are MNHNY and SVGAGI (reference sequence). CDR3 length equals 10 residues. The CDR3 spells CASRAYEQFF. Written as DNA, the CDR3 is TGTGCCAGCAGGGCGTATGAGCAGTTCTTC.

The V call is TRBV27, the J call TRBJ2-7, with D possibly TRBD2 on 6 matching bases. Per the germline V gene, CDR1 is MNHEY and CDR2 is SMNVEV (reference sequence). The CDR3 is 15 residues long. V shed 6 bases and J shed 0 bases, with 15 bases lying between them. CDR3 in amino acids: CASRAKGLSSYEQYV. CDR3 bases: TGTGCCAGCAGGGCCAAGGGACTGAGCTCCTACGAGCAGTACGTC.

The rearrangement uses TRBV20-1 and TRBJ2-1; D uncertain. Looked up from germline, CDR1 is DFQATT and CDR2 is SNEGSKA (reference sequence). The CDR3 is made up of 15 amino acids. V lost 2 bases, J lost 0 bases, and 11 bases lay in between. The CDR3 here is CSARKALSSYNEQFF. The DNA of the CDR3 is TGCAGTGCTAGAAAGGCGCTTAGCTCCTACAATGAGCAGTTCTTC.